This passage covers 8 T cell receptor beta chains from one sample sequenced in a study of blood T cell repertoires in COVID-19. The table came from immunoSEQ multiplex PCR; TCRdb's copy has only in-frame clones and leaves some out. The repertoire includes over 400,000 clones, about 88% of them detected once, and under 8.5% sits in the top ten. Sequencing was performed on peripheral blood. The receptors were sampled from a woman aged 45-59 years with COVID-19, enrolled during active disease.

The rearrangement joins TRBV27 to TRBJ1-5; possibly TRBD1 for D (5 bases). Germline loops: CDR1 MNHEY, CDR2 SMNVEV (reference sequence). The V end lost 4 bases, the J end lost 7 bases, and 17 bases lay between the germline ends. The CDR3 is made up of 15 amino acids. For the CDR3, the DNA is TGTGCCAGCAGTTCGGGGGGATGGGCGTTCCAGCCCCAGCATTTT. Amino acid sequence: CASSSGGWAFQPQHF.

On this clone itself: Other DNA sequences in the same sample also yield this CDR3. The chain joins TRBV7-3 to TRBJ1-3; 7 bases map to TRBD1. The germline CDR1 and CDR2 sequences are SGHTA and FQGTGA. Trimming at V came to 4 bases and at J to 4 bases, leaving 4 bases not matched to a gene. The length of the CDR3 is 14 residues. CDR3 DNA sequence: TGTGCCAGCAGCTCGACAGGGAGCGGAAACACCATATATTTT. Its translation: CASSSTGSGNTIYF.

The chain uses TRBV21-1 and TRBJ2-7; the listed D gene, TRBD1, was not tested against the DNA. TRBV21-1 constitutes a pseudogene. The CDR3 runs 14 residues. The CDR3 is CAILSGWRSYEQYF. The CDR3 DNA is TGTGCCATCCTCTCAGGGTGGCGCTCCTACGAGCAGTACTTC.

The sample holds one count of this clone. V and J are TRBV7-9 and TRBJ2-4; 8 nucleotides line up with TRBD1. Germline V CDR1 and CDR2: SEHNR, FQNEAQ (reference sequence). The V gene end was trimmed by 1 base and the J gene end by 5 bases; junction bases not matched to a gene: 4. The CDR3 length is 15 residues. The chain's CDR3 is CASSLGQGAENIQYF. The CDR3 coding sequence is TGTGCCAGCAGCTTAGGTCAGGGGGCGGAAAACATTCAGTACTTC. Filled out from reference TRBV7-9 and TRBJ2-4, the complete variable domain reads DTGVSQNPRHKITKRGQNVTFRCDPISEHNRLYWYRQTLGQGPEFLTYFQNEAQLEKSRLLSDRFSAERPKGSFSTLEIQRTEQGDSAMYLCASSLGQGAENIQYFGAGTRLSVL.

This chain uses TRBV19 with TRBJ1-2; maybe TRBD1 (5 bases). CDR1 is LNHDA and CDR2 is SQIVND in the germline V gene (reference sequence). The V end lost 5 bases, the J end lost 5 bases, and 12 bases lay between the germline ends. This CDR3 is built from 13 residues. The CDR3 coding sequence is TGTGCCAGTAGTCCGACTGGGGGGTATGGCTACACCTTC. Translation: CASSPTGGYGYTF.

CDR3 in DNA: TGTGCCAGCAGCCTCGCGACGGGGAACAATGAGCAGTTCTTC. Encoded protein: CASSLATGNNEQFF. The chain combines TRBV9 with TRBJ2-1; perhaps TRBD2 as D (5 bases). Germline V gene sequence: CDR1 SGDLS, CDR2 YYNGEE. Trimming stripped 4 bases from V and 5 bases from J, with 13 bases between. This CDR3 comprises 14 residues.

CDR3 DNA sequence: TGTGCCAGTAGTATAGGGTCCGGGGGGAGCGGGGAGCTGTTTTTT. This translates into CASSIGSGGSGELFF. The gene calls are TRBV19 and TRBJ2-2; TRBD2 agrees at 7 bases. V lost 1 base, J lost 7 bases, and 6 bases stayed unmatched. Per the germline V gene, CDR1 is LNHDA and CDR2 is SQIVND (reference sequence). This CDR3 is 15 amino acids long.

The V call is TRBV2, the J call TRBJ1-5; a weak D match, TRBD1 (5 bases). The CDR3 consists of 16 residues. Germline V gene sequence: CDR1 SNHLY, CDR2 FYNNEI. V dropped 6 bases and J dropped 4 bases, with 19 bases sitting between them. The CDR3 protein is CASSLGQGTLNQPQHF. CDR3 DNA sequence: TGTGCCAGCAGCCTGGGGCAGGGAACACTTAATCAGCCCCAGCATTTT. The full variable domain, rest sourced from reference TRBV2 and TRBJ1-5, is EPEVTQTPSHQVTQMGQEVILRCVPISNHLYFYWYRQILGQKVEFLVSFYNNEISEKSEIFDDQFSVERPDGSNFTLKIRSTKLEDSAMYFCASSLGQGTLNQPQHFGDGTRLSIL.